These T cell receptor beta chains were read from a single sample in a study of blood T cell repertoires in COVID-19. Produced via immunoSEQ multiplex PCR; TCRdb's table is partial and in-frame only. The sample shows around 470,000 clones, approximately 92% of them seen only once. The sequenced sample consisted of peripheral blood. All receptors come from a man aged 18-30 years with COVID-19, enrolled during active disease. CDR3s include the opening cysteine and the closing phenylalanine or tryptophan. Fields, in order: clone size, V gene, J gene, D gene, CDR3 protein, CDR3 DNA. D genes are given only for firm matches. Expanded clones are given a class, and other clones once, few, many or no size at all.

size: once
V: TRBV24-1
J: TRBJ2-1
D: NA
CDR3: CATSSRTTTPYNEQFF
DNA: TGTGCCACCAGTTCCAGAACGACTACCCCGTACAATGAGCAGTTCTTC

size: NA
V: TRBV27
J: TRBJ2-7
D: TRBD2
CDR3: CASSYSSGNYEQYF
DNA: TGTGCCAGCAGTTACTCTAGCGGAAACTACGAGCAGTACTTC

size: NA
V: TRBV13
J: TRBJ2-7
D: NA
CDR3: CASSLEENFYEQYF
DNA: TGTGCCAGCAGCTTAGAAGAAAACTTCTACGAGCAGTACTTC

size: NA
V: TRBV19
J: TRBJ2-2
D: NA
CDR3: CASSIAGANGELFF
DNA: TGTGCCAGTAGTATAGCGGGAGCGAACGGGGAGCTGTTTTTT

size: NA
V: TRBV9
J: TRBJ1-4
D: NA
CDR3: CASSVRGDINEKLFF
DNA: TGTGCCAGCAGCGTCCGGGGGGATATTAATGAAAAACTGTTTTTT

size: NA
V: TRBV30
J: TRBJ2-6
D: TRBD1
CDR3: CAWEFGGQSISGANVLTF
DNA: TGTGCCTGGGAATTTGGGGGACAGTCGATCTCTGGGGCCAACGTCCTGACTTTC

size: once
V: TRBV7-8
J: TRBJ2-1
D: TRBD1
CDR3: CASSSNRTGRNEQFF
DNA: TGTGCCAGCAGCTCGAACAGGACAGGGCGCAATGAGCAGTTCTTC

size: NA
V: TRBV6-5
J: TRBJ1-1
D: NA
CDR3: CASSNIPADGGAFF
DNA: TGTGCCAGCAGTAATATTCCCGCCGACGGGGGAGCTTTCTTT

size: NA
V: TRBV2
J: TRBJ1-1
D: TRBD1
CDR3: CARRGRDRGTEAFF
DNA: TGTGCCAGAAGAGGCCGGGACAGGGGGACTGAAGCTTTCTTT

size: NA
V: TRBV5-4
J: TRBJ2-2
D: NA
CDR3: CASSLLAGSNTGELFF
DNA: TGTGCCAGCAGCCTGCTGGCAGGGTCGAACACCGGGGAGCTGTTTTTT

size: once
V: TRBV6-5
J: TRBJ2-1
D: NA
CDR3: CASSYSGSSYNEQFF
DNA: TGTGCCAGCAGTTACTCTGGGAGCTCCTACAATGAGCAGTTCTTC

size: NA
V: TRBV5-5
J: TRBJ1-6
D: NA
CDR3: CASSFLAGFSSYNSPLHF
DNA: TGTGCCAGCAGCTTTTTGGCCGGGTTTAGCTCCTATAATTCACCCCTCCACTTT